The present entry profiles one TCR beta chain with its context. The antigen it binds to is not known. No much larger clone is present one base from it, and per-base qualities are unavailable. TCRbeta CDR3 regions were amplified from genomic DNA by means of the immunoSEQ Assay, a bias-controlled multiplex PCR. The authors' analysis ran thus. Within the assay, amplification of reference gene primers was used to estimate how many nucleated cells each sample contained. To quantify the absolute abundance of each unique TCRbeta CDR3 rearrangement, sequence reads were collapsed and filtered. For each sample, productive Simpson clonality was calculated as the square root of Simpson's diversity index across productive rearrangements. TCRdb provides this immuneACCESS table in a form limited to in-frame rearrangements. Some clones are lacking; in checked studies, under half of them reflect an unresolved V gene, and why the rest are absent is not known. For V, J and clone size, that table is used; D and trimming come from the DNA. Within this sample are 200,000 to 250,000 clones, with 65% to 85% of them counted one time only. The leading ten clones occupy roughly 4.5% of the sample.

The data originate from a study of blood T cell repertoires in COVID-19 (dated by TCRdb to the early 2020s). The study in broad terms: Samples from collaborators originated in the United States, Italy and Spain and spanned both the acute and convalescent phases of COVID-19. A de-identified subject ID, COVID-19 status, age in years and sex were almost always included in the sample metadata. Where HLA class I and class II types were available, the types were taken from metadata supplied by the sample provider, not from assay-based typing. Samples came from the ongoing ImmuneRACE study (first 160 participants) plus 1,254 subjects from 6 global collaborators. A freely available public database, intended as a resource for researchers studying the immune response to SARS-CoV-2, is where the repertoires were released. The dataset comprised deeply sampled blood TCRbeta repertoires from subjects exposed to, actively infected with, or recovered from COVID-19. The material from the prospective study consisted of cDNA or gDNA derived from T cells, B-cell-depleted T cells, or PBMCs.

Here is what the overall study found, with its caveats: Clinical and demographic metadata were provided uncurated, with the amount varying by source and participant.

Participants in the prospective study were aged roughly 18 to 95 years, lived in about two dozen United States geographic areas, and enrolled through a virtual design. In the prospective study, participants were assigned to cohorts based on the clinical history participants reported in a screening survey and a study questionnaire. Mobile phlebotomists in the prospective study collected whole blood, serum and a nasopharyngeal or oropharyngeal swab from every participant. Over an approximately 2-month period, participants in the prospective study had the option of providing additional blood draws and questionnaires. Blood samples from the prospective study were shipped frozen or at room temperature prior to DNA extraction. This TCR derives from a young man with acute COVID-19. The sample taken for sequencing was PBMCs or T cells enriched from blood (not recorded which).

The CDR3 has the sequence CASGAQNSPLHF. The nucleotide sequence is TGTGCCAGCGGAGCACAAAATTCACCCCTCCACTTT. Recombination connected TRBV7-9 to TRBJ1-6; the D gene cannot be named for sure. Sequences SEHNR (CDR1) and FQNEAQ (CDR2) are obtained from the germline V gene (reference sequence). From its cysteine to its phenylalanine, the CDR3 spans 12 amino acids. This entry keeps only the CDR3 DNA: 36 bases, framed from base 1. V lost 8 bases and J lost 7 bases; the stretch between them is 9 bases long.